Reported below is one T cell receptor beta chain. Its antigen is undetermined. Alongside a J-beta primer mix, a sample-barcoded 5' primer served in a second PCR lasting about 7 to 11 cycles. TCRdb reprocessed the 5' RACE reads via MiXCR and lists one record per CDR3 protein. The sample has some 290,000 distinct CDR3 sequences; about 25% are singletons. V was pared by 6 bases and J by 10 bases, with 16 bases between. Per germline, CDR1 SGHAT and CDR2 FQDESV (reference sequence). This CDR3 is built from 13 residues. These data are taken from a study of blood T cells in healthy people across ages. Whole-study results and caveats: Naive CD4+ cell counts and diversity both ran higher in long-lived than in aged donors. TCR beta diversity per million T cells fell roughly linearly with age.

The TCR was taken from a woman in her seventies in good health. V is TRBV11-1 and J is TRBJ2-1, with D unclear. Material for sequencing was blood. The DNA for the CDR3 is TGTGCCAGCAGGGATTACAGAGAACCGGAGCAGTTCTTC. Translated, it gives CASRDYREPEQFF. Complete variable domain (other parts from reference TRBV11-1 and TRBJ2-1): EAEVAQSPRYKITEKSQAVAFWCDPISGHATLYWYRQILGQGPELLVQFQDESVVDDSQLPKDRFSAERLKGVDSTLKIQPAELGDSAMYLCASRDYREPEQFFGPGTRLTVL.